This TCR beta chain was recovered during a study of blood T cells in healthy people across ages. Study at large: Template switching retrieved approximately one barcoded beta molecule for each two T cells. Study observations and caveats: Long-lived donors exceeded aged donors in naive CD4+ cells and diversity.

Healthy Russian Caucasian donors spanned ages about 6 to 100 years. Of note for this clonotype: Its specificity is unknown.

CDR3 length: 15 amino acids. The V gene lost 6 bases and the J gene lost 3 bases, with 18 bases spanning the gap. The germline V gene encodes CDR1 MNHEY and CDR2 SVGAGI. A J-beta primer mix and a sample-barcoded 5' primer were used in a second PCR of about 6 to 12 cycles. A template-switch adaptor with 12 random nucleotides tagged each cDNA molecule. TCRdb redid the calling of the 5' RACE reads with MiXCR, one entry per CDR3 protein. Altogether 1.6 million or so distinct CDR3 sequences are present, roughly 30% being singletons, with the ten largest covering approximately 11%. Sequenced material: blood. The TCR originated in a woman in her 30s in good health. V and J are TRBV6-5 and TRBJ2-7; D assignment may be TRBD1 or TRBD2 (5 bases each). The CDR3 region has the DNA TGTGCCAGCAGGCAAAGTTTGTGGGGGAGCTACGAGCAGTACTTC. It specifies CASRQSLWGSYEQYF.